This T cell receptor (beta chain) was identified during a study of shared clonotypes between healthy human individuals. V shed 1 base and J shed 4 bases, with 7 bases lying between them. CDR3 size: 13 residues. The germline V gene has CDR1 SGHAT and CDR2 FQNNGV. Here immunoSEQ multiplex PCR was the method, and the copy in TCRdb shows in-frame clones only, minus some. Among some 1.1 million clones, 70% to 85% were seen once, and the ten largest hold roughly 0.83%. Material: memory CD4+ T cells from PBMCs. Noted subset: CD45RA-negative fraction. The chain couples TRBV11-2 to TRBJ2-5; D gene uncertain. The clonotype was recovered from a man in his late teens or twenties in good health. Some clones in this sample may be carry-over from other donors' samples. CDR3 sequence reads: CASSLGKAETQYF. The CDR3 region has the DNA TGTGCCAGCAGCTTAGGCAAGGCAGAGACCCAGTACTTC.